This TCR beta chain was identified during a study of blood T cell repertoires in COVID-19. CDR1 and CDR2 from the germline V gene are SGHRS and YFSETQ. The length of the CDR3 is 15 residues. The J segment lost 6 bases and the V segment lost 4 bases, leaving 5 bases of the junction unmatched. TCRdb's table, derived via immunoSEQ multiplex PCR, lists solely in-frame clones and lacks some. The sample includes approximately 360,000 clones, around 87% of them seen just once. Clinical history as reported by participants underpinned cohort assignment. Input material: PBMCs or T cells enriched from blood (not recorded which). The clonotype was recovered from a man aged 40-55 years in a cohort exposed to, infected with or recovered from COVID-19 (not recorded which). The rearrangement joins TRBV5-1 to TRBJ1-6, with 9 bases matching TRBD1. CDR3 in amino acids: CASSTGTGFNSPLHF. The DNA of the CDR3 is TGCGCCAGCAGCACAGGGACAGGGTTTAATTCACCCCTCCACTTT.